This is a list of T cell receptor beta chains from one sample in a study of cytomegalovirus exposure and HLA in healthy donors. TCRdb's copy holds only in-frame clones and misses some; the assay was immunoSEQ multiplex PCR. This table holds more than 75,000 clones. Sequencing was done on a sample of PBMCs. These receptors were collected from a man in his fifties in good health and CMV-seropositive. Each CDR3 is given with its conserved first and last residue. The D gene is left open where the match is weak.

TGTGCCAGCAGCTTCACGGTGCGGACTGAAGCTTTCTTT,CASSFTVRTEAFF,NA,TRBV7-2,TRBJ1-1
TGTGCCAGCAGTCCTTATGAGACCCAGTACTTC,CASSPYETQYF,NA,TRBV2,TRBJ2-5
TGTGCCAGCATCGGCCCGGGACAGGGATTGTTGGGCACTGAAGCTTTCTTT,CASIGPGQGLLGTEAFF,TRBD1,TRBV7-9,TRBJ1-1
TGCAGCGTCGAGGGGGGGAAAATTAGCACAGATACGCAGTATTTT,CSVEGGKISTDTQYF,NA,TRBV29-1,TRBJ2-3
TGTGCCAGCAGCCTGACAGTGAGAGGCGGCTACACCTTC,CASSLTVRGGYTF,NA,TRBV11-2,TRBJ1-2
TGTGCCAGTAGTATTACGAGGGAGACCGAAGCTTTCTTT,CASSITRETEAFF,NA,TRBV19,TRBJ1-1
TGTGCCAGCAGCTTAAGTTCCCCTCTCGCGGGAGGCACAGATACGCAGTATTTT,CASSLSSPLAGGTDTQYF,TRBD2,TRBV7-8,TRBJ2-3
TGTGCCAGCAGTTCCGACAAATCCAATCAGCCCCAGCATTTT,CASSSDKSNQPQHF,NA,TRBV5-6,TRBJ1-5
TGTGCCAGCTCACCAAAAAGAAAGGGACAGGGTTATTCTGGGGCCAACGTCCTGACTTTC,CASSPKRKGQGYSGANVLTF,TRBD1,TRBV18,TRBJ2-6
TGTGCCAGCAGTTTTCGGGCAGGAGGGGTCGGTGAGCAGTTCTTC,CASSFRAGGVGEQFF,NA,TRBV25-1,TRBJ2-1
TGTGCCAGCAGTGAGGGGCAGGGGAATACCCATACGCAGTATTTT,CASSEGQGNTHTQYF,NA,TRBV7-3,TRBJ2-3
TGTGCTAGCAGCTTAGGGCTAGCGATCGCCCAAGAGACCCAGTACTTC,CASSLGLAIAQETQYF,NA,TRBV7-7,TRBJ2-5
TGTGCCACCCAAAGAGGAGGGGAAAGCACCGGGGAGCTGTTTTTT,CATQRGGESTGELFF,NA,TRBV28,TRBJ2-2
TGTGCCAGCAGCGTAAGCCTAGCGGGAGATACTGAGCAGTTCTTC,CASSVSLAGDTEQFF,TRBD2,TRBV9,TRBJ2-1
TGCGCCAGCAGCCAAGAGTTGGGGAGGGGGGAAAAACTGTTTTTT,CASSQELGRGEKLFF,NA,TRBV4-3,TRBJ1-4
TGCGCCAGCAGCCCATCTCATCGCGAGGCCGTACCCTACGAGCAGTACTTC,CASSPSHREAVPYEQYF,NA,TRBV4-3,TRBJ2-7
TGTGCCATCAGTGAGTATGAGGCCCCGAGCTCCTACAATGAGCAGTTCTTC,CAISEYEAPSSYNEQFF,NA,TRBV10-3,TRBJ2-1
TGTGCCACCAGCAGAGATGATTTAGGTCAGGGACTAAGTGTAGATACGCAGTATTTT,CATSRDDLGQGLSVDTQYF,TRBD2,TRBV15,TRBJ2-3
TGTGCCAGCAGTCCTCTGGAGTTGCTAGATGAGCAGTTCTTC,CASSPLELLDEQFF,NA,TRBV13,TRBJ2-1
TGTGCCAGCAGTGATCAGGGCTTTGGAGGCTACACCTTC,CASSDQGFGGYTF,NA,TRBV2,TRBJ1-2
TGTGCCAGCGAGGAGGGGCGCGGTGAAGCTTTCTTT,CASEEGRGEAFF,NA,TRBV5-4,TRBJ1-1
TGTGCCAGCTGGCCTAGCGGGGGCTACAATGAGCAGTTCTTC,CASWPSGGYNEQFF,TRBD2,TRBV6-1,TRBJ2-1
TGTGCCAGCAGTTTAGGGGAGCGGAGCGAGCAGTACTTC,CASSLGERSEQYF,NA,TRBV27,TRBJ2-7
TGTGCCAGCTCACCACAGGGCGGGGAGTACAATGAGCAGTTCTTC,CASSPQGGEYNEQFF,NA,TRBV18,TRBJ2-1
TGCGCCAGCAGCTCGATGACAGGGGGCGCCTACAATGAGCAGTTCTTC,CASSSMTGGAYNEQFF,TRBD1,TRBV5-1,TRBJ2-1
TGTGCCAGCAGCTTAGCGGTAATTTACAATGAGCAGTTCTTC,CASSLAVIYNEQFF,NA,TRBV11-3,TRBJ2-1
TGTGCCAGCAGCGGGACTAGCGGGAGGAATAATGAGCAGTTCTTC,CASSGTSGRNNEQFF,TRBD2,TRBV7-3,TRBJ2-1
TGTGCCTCGAAGGGGACAGCAACTAATGAAAAACTGTTTTTT,CASKGTATNEKLFF,TRBD1,TRBV30,TRBJ1-4
TGCGCCAGCAGCTATACAGGGGGCGCGATGGGCACTGAAGCTTTCTTT,CASSYTGGAMGTEAFF,TRBD1,TRBV5-1,TRBJ1-1
TGTGCCAGCAGTCGGGATCGGAACACTGAAGCTTTCTTT,CASSRDRNTEAFF,NA,TRBV6-5,TRBJ1-1
TGTGCCAGCAGTTACTCCCACACCTCTGGAAACACCATATATTTT,CASSYSHTSGNTIYF,NA,TRBV6-6,TRBJ1-3
TGCGCCAGCAGGACACACCTCACAGGAAATGATGGCTACACCTTC,CASRTHLTGNDGYTF,NA,TRBV5-1,TRBJ1-2
TGTGCTAGTGGTTCGCCAATACAGGGTTACAATGAGCAGTTCTTC,CASGSPIQGYNEQFF,NA,TRBV12-5,TRBJ2-1
TGCGCCAGCAGCCAAGTAGGGGGCGATGGCTACACCTTC,CASSQVGGDGYTF,TRBD1,TRBV4-1,TRBJ1-2
TGCGCCAGCAGCCACCAGCGGGAGTTCAAAGATACGCAGTATTTT,CASSHQREFKDTQYF,TRBD2,TRBV4-3,TRBJ2-3
TGTGCCAGCAGCGCGTACAGCGGGAGCGGCGATGAGCAGTTCTTC,CASSAYSGSGDEQFF,TRBD2,TRBV9,TRBJ2-1
TGTGCCAGCATACAGGGATTTAACACTGAAGCTTTCTTT,CASIQGFNTEAFF,NA,TRBV2,TRBJ1-1
TGTGCCAGCAGCCTGAGACTACAGATTCAAGAGACCCAGTACTTC,CASSLRLQIQETQYF,NA,TRBV11-2,TRBJ2-5
TGCGCCAGCAGCTGGGGACAGGGGAACTATGGCTACACCTTC,CASSWGQGNYGYTF,TRBD1,TRBV5-1,TRBJ1-2
TGTGCCAGCAGCCGAACCGGGACTAGCAACGACGAGCAGTACTTC,CASSRTGTSNDEQYF,TRBD2,TRBV5-4,TRBJ2-7
TGTGCCAGCAGCTTAGCTCTCACAACAGATAACTATGGCTACACCTTC,CASSLALTTDNYGYTF,NA,TRBV7-9,TRBJ1-2
TGTGCCAGTAATCGAGGACTAGTGGGAAACTACGAGCAGTACTTC,CASNRGLVGNYEQYF,TRBD2,TRBV19,TRBJ2-7
TGCGCCAGCAGCTTGGGGGTTGCGGTGGAGACCCAGTACTTC,CASSLGVAVETQYF,NA,TRBV5-1,TRBJ2-5
TGTGCCATCAGTCCCAACGGGGGAGTCACCGGGGAGCTGTTTTTT,CAISPNGGVTGELFF,NA,TRBV10-3,TRBJ2-2
TGTGCCAGCAGACGGACAGGGGCGGGGGGCTACACCTTC,CASRRTGAGGYTF,TRBD1,TRBV7-9,TRBJ1-2
TGTGCCAGCAGCGCCCGGCTAGCGGGAGCAACGGATACGCAGTATTTT,CASSARLAGATDTQYF,TRBD2,TRBV9,TRBJ2-3
TGTGCCATCAGTGCGGGGTCCTGGGGAGGGACTGAAGCTTTCTTT,CAISAGSWGGTEAFF,NA,TRBV10-3,TRBJ1-1
TGTGCCAGCAGCTTAGGTCTAGCGGGACGGCGAGAGACCCAGTACTTC,CASSLGLAGRRETQYF,TRBD2,TRBV11-2,TRBJ2-5
TGCGCCAGCAGCGGCGGGAGCTCCTACAATGAGCAGTTCTTC,CASSGGSSYNEQFF,TRBD2,TRBV5-1,TRBJ2-1
TGTGCCAGCAGTTTTGTCGCCCCCGGGACTAGCGGCTACAATGAGCAGTTCTTC,CASSFVAPGTSGYNEQFF,TRBD2,TRBV13,TRBJ2-1
TGTGCCAGCTCAGAGGGACAGTCTTTTTCCTACGAGCAGTACTTC,CASSEGQSFSYEQYF,TRBD1,TRBV18,TRBJ2-7
TGTGCCAGCAGCTTAGATGGAGGTGGACAGGGGGCTTACCAGCCCCAGCATTTT,CASSLDGGGQGAYQPQHF,TRBD1,TRBV7-9,TRBJ1-5
TGTGCCAGCAGCCGTGAGGTCCAGGGCTATGGCTACACCTTC,CASSREVQGYGYTF,NA,TRBV5-4,TRBJ1-2
TGTGCCAGCAGTCCCATGGACTACTCCTACGAGCAGTACTTC,CASSPMDYSYEQYF,NA,TRBV7-2,TRBJ2-7
TGTGCCAGCAGCGGACGCCCTATACTAGCGGAGGGCTCCCCGTCCTACAATGAGCAGTTCTTC,CASSGRPILAEGSPSYNEQFF,TRBD2,TRBV9,TRBJ2-1
TGTGCCAGCAGCCCTCGACAGGGGTTTACGGACATTCAGTACTTC,CASSPRQGFTDIQYF,TRBD1,TRBV4-2,TRBJ2-4
TGTGCCAGCAGCGGACAGGGGGGAGGGGTCACTGAAGCTTTCTTT,CASSGQGGGVTEAFF,TRBD1,TRBV6-6,TRBJ1-1